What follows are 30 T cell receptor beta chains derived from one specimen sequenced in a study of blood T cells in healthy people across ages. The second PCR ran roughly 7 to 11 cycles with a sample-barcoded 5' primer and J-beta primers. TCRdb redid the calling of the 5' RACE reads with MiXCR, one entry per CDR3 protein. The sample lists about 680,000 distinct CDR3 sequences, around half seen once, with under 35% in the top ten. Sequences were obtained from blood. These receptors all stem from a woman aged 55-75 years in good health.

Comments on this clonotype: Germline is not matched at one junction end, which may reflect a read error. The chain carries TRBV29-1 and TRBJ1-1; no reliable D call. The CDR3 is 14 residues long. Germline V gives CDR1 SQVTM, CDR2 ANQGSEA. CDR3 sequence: CSVGLSQANTETFF. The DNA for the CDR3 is TGCAGCGTTGGTCTATCGCAGGCGAACACTGAAACTTTCTTT.

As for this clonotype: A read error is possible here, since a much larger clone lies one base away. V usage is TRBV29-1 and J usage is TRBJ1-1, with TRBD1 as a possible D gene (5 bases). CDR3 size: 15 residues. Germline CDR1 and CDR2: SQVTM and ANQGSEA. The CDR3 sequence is CSVGAGWGMNAEAFF. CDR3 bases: TGCAGCGTTGGCGCAGGGTGGGGGATGAACGCTGAAGCTTTCTTT.

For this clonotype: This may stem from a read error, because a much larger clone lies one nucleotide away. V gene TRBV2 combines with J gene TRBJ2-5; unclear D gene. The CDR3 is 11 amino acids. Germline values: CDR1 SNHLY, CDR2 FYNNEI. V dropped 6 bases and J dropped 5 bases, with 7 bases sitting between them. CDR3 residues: CASRSWETQYF. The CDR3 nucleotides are TGTGCCAGCAGGTCCTGGGAGACCCAGTACTTC.

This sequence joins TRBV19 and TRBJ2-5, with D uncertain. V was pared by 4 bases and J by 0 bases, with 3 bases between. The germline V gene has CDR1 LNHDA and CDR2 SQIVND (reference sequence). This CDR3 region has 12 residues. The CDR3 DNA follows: TGTGCCAGTAGTACCCACCAAGAGACCCAGTACTTC. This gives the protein CASSTHQETQYF.

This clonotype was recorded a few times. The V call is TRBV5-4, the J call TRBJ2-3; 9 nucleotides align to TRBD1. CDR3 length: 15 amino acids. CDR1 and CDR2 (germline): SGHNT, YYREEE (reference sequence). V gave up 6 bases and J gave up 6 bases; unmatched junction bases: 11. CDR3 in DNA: TGTGCCAGCACCCGAGGACAGGGGCAGGCCGATACGCAGTATTTT. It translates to CASTRGQGQADTQYF.

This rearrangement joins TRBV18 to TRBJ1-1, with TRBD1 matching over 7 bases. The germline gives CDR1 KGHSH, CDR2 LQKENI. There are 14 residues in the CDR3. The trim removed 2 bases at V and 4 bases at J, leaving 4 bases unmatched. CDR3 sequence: CASSPTTGSTEAFF. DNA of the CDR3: TGTGCCAGCTCACCAACGACAGGGAGCACTGAAGCTTTCTTT. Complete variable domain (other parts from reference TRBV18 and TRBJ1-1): NAGVMQNPRHLVRRRGQEARLRCSPMKGHSHVYWYRQLPEEGLKFMVYLQKENIIDESGMPKERFSAEFPKEGPSILRIQQVVRGDSAAYFCASSPTTGSTEAFFGQGTRLTVV.

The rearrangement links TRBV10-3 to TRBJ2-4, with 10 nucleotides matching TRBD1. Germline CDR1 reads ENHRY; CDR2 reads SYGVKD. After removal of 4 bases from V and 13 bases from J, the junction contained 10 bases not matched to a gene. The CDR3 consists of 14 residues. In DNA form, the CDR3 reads TGTGCCATCAGTGGGAGACAGGGGGCTAGTGAGCAGTACTTC. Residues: CAISGRQGASEQYF.

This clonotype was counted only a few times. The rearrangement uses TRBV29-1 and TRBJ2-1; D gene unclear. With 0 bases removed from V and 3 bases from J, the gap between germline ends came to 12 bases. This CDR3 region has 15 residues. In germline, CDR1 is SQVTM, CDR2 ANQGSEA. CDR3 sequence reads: CSVEDDLIRYNEQFF. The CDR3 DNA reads TGCAGCGTTGAAGATGACCTAATCCGCTACAATGAGCAGTTCTTC.

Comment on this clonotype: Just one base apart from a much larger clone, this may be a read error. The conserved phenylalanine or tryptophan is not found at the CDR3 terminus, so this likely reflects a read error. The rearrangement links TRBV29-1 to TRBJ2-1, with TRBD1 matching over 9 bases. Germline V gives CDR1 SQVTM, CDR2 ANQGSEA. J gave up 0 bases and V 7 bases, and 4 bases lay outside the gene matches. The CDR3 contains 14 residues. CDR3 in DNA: TGCAGCGCCGGACAGGGGAGCTCCTACAATGAGCAGTTCCTC. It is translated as CSAGQGSSYNEQFL.

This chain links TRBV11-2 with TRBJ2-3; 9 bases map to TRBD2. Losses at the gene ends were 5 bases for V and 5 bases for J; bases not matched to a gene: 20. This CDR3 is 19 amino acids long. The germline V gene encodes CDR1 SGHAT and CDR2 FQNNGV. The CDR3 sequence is CASSIRLAEASDQVDTQYF. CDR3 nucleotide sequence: TGTGCCAGCAGCATACGACTAGCGGAGGCCTCCGACCAGGTAGATACGCAGTATTTT. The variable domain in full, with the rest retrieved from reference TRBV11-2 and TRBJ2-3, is EAGVAQSPRYKIIEKRQSVAFWCNPISGHATLYWYQQILGQGPKLLIQFQNNGVVDDSQLPKDRFSAERLKGVDSTLKIQPAKLEDSAVYLCASSIRLAEASDQVDTQYFGPGTRLTVL.

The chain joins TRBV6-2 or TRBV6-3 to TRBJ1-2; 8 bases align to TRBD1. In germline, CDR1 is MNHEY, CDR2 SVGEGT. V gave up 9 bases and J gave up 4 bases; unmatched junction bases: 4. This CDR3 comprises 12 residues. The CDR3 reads CASGQGFYGYTF. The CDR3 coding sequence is TGTGCCAGTGGACAGGGCTTCTATGGCTACACCTTC.

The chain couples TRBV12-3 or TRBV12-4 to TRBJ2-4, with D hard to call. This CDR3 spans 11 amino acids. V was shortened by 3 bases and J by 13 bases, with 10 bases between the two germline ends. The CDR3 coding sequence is TGTGCCAGCAGTTTCTTCTTGGAGCAGTACTTC. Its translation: CASSFFLEQYF.

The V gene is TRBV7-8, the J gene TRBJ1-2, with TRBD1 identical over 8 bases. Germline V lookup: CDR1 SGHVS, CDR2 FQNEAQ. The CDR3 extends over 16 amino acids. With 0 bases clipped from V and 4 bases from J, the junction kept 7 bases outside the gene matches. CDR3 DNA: TGTGCCAGCAGCTTAGCGCCTCAGGGGGCCCTCTATGGCTACACCTTC. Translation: CASSLAPQGALYGYTF.

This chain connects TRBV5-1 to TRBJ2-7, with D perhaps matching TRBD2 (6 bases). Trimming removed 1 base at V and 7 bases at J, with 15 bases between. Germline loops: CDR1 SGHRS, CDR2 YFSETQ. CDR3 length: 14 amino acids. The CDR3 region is CASSLLTGDDEQYF. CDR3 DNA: TGCGCCAGCAGCTTGCTCACGGGAGACGATGAGCAGTACTTC.

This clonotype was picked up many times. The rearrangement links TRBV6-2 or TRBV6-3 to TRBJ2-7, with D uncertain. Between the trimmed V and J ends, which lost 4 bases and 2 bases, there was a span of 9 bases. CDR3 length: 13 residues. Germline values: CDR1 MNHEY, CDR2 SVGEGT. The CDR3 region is CASSSHSTYEQYF. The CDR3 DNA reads TGTGCCAGCAGTTCTCACAGTACCTACGAGCAGTACTTC.

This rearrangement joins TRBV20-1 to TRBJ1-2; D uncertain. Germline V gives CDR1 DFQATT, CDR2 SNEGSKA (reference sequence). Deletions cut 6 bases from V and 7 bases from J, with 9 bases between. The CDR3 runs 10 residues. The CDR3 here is CSADRPGYTF. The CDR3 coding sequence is TGCAGTGCCGACCGTCCTGGCTACACCTTC.

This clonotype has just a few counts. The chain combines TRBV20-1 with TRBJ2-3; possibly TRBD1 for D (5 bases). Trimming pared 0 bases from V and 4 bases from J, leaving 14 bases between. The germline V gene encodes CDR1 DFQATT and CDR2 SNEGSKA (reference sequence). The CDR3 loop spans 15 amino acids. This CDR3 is CSARDWGSSSDTQYF. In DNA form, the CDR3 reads TGCAGTGCTAGAGATTGGGGCTCGAGCTCAGATACGCAGTATTTT.

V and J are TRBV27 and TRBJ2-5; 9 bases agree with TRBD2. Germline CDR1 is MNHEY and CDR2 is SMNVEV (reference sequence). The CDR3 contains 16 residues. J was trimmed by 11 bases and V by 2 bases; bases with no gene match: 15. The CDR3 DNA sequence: TGTGCCAGCAGTTTAGCCCCGGGACTAGCCGGCAATGAGCAGTACTTC. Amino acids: CASSLAPGLAGNEQYF.

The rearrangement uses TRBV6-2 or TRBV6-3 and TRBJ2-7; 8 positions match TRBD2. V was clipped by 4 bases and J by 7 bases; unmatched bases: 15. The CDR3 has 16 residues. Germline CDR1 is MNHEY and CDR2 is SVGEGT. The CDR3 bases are TGTGCCAGCAGTTCCGGGAGGGCTGGAGTCGGTTATGAGCAGTACTTC. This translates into CASSSGRAGVGYEQYF.

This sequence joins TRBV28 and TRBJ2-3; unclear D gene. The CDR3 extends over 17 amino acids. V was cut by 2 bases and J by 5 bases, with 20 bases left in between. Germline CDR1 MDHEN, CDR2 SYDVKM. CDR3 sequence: CASSLGSGWIREDTQYF. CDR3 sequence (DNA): TGTGCCAGCAGTTTAGGCTCCGGCTGGATAAGAGAAGATACGCAGTATTTT.

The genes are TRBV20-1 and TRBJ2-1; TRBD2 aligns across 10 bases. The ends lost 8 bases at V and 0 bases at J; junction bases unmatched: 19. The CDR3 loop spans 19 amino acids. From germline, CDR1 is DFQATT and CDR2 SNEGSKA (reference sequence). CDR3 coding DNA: TGCAGTACGCCGGGGTGGGGGACTAGCGAAAAGAGCTCCTACAATGAGCAGTTCTTC. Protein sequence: CSTPGWGTSEKSSYNEQFF.

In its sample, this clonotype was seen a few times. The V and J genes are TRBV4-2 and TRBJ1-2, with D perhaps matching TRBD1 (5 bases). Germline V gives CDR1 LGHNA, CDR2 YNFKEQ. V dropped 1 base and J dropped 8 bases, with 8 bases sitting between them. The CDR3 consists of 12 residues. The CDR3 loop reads CASSQGGGGYTF. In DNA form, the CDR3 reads TGTGCCAGCAGCCAAGGGGGCGGGGGCTACACCTTC.

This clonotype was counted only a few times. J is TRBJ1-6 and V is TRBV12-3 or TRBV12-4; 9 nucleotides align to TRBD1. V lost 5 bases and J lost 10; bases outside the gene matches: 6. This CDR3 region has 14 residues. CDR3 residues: CASSITGGSSPLHF. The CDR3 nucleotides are TGTGCCAGCAGTATTACAGGGGGCAGCTCACCCCTCCACTTT.

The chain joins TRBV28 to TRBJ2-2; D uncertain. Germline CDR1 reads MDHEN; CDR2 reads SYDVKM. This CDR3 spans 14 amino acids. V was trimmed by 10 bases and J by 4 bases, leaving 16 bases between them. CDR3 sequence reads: CATKITYFTGELFF. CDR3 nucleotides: TGTGCCACCAAAATTACCTACTTCACCGGGGAGCTGTTTTTT.

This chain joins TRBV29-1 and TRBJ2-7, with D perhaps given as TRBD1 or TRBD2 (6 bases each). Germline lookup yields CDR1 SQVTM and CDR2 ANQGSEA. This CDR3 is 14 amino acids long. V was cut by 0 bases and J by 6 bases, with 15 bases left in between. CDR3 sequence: CSVEDSGARGEQYF. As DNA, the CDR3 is TGCAGCGTTGAAGATTCGGGGGCCAGGGGCGAGCAGTACTTC.

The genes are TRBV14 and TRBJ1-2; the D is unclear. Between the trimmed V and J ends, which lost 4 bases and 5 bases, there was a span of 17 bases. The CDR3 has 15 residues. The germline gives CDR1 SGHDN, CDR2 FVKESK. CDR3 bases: TGTGCCAGCAGCCCGTACAGAGCGCAAGATTATGGCTACACCTTC. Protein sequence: CASSPYRAQDYGYTF.

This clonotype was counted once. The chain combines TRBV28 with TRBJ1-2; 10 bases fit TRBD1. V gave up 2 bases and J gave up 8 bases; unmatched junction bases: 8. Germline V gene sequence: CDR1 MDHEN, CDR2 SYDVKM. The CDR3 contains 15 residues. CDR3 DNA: TGTGCCAGCAGTTTACGACAGGGGGCTTCGGGAGGCTACACCTTC. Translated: CASSLRQGASGGYTF.

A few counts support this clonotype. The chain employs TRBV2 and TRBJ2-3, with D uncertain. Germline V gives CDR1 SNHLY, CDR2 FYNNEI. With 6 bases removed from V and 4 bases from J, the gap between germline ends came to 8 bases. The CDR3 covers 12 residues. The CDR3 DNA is TGTGCCAGCAGCGCTCTCCCAGATACGCAGTATTTT. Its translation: CASSALPDTQYF.

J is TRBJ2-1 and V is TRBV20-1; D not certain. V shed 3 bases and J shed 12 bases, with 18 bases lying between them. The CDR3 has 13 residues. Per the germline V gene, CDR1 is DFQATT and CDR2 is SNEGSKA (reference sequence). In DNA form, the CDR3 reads TGCAGTGCTAGGAACAGCCTAAATGAAGGGCAGTTCTTC. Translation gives CSARNSLNEGQFF.

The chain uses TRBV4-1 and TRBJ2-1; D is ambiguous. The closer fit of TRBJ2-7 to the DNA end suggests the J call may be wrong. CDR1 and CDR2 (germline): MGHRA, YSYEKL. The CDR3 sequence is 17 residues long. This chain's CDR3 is CASSQYIELGSYNEQYF. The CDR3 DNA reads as TGCGCCAGCAGCCAATACATAGAACTCGGCTCCTACAATGAGCAGTACTTC.